The rows below give T cell receptor beta chains drawn from one sample of a study of blood T cell repertoires in COVID-19. The table came from immunoSEQ multiplex PCR; TCRdb's copy has only in-frame clones and leaves some out. The sample gives some 200,000 clones, 86% of which show up once; roughly 7% is in the top ten. The sample consisted of peripheral blood. Receptor source: an elderly woman in a cohort sampled during active or convalescent COVID-19. The CDR3 runs from the conserved cysteine through the conserved F or W. A D gene is named only where the DNA matches it firmly. Only part of the rows carry a size: once, few, many, or a class if the clone is expanded.

TRBJ1-3 | TRBD1 | TRBV19 | NA | TGTGCCAGTGGGACAGAGTTTAGCTCTGGAAACACCATATATTTT | CASGTEFSSGNTIYF
TRBJ2-3 | TRBD2 | TRBV18 | NA | TGTGCCAGCTCACAAACCCCTATAGCGGGGACTAGCACAGATACGCAGTATTTT | CASSQTPIAGTSTDTQYF
TRBJ1-1 | NA | TRBV6-5 | NA | TGTGCCAGCAGTTACTCGACCGGGTACACTGAAGCTTTCTTT | CASSYSTGYTEAFF
TRBJ2-7 | NA | TRBV11-3 | many | TGTGCCAGCAGCTTAGGGGGACAAACCTACGAGCAGTACTTC | CASSLGGQTYEQYF
TRBJ1-4 | NA | TRBV7-8 | NA | TGTGCCAGCAGCTTACATGACGGACAGCCTAATGAAAAACTGTTTTTT | CASSLHDGQPNEKLFF
TRBJ2-2 | TRBD1 | TRBV3-1/TRBV3-2 | NA | TGTGCCAGCAGCCGCCCGCTCAGGGGGAGTGTCACCGGGGAGCTGTTTTTT | CASSRPLRGSVTGELFF
TRBJ2-5 | NA | TRBV24-1 | NA | TGTGCCACCAGTGAATTTTTTAGAGAGACCCAGTACTTC | CATSEFFRETQYF
TRBJ1-1 | NA | TRBV10-3 | once | TGTGCCATCGGTCGGGGGATGAACACTGAAGCTTTCTTT | CAIGRGMNTEAFF
TRBJ2-7 | NA | TRBV6-5 | once | TGTGCCAGCAGTTACTCCCCGCAGGGTCGGTACGAGCAGTACTTC | CASSYSPQGRYEQYF
TRBJ2-1 | NA | TRBV2 | NA | TGTGCCAGCAGTGACGAGAATGAGCAGTTCTTC | CASSDENEQFF
TRBJ1-1 | NA | TRBV10-3 | once | TGTGCCATCAGGGACAGTAACACTGAAGCTTTCTTT | CAIRDSNTEAFF
TRBJ2-1 | TRBD1 | TRBV29-1 | NA | TGCAGCGCCTCGGACAGGGGATGGGGCAATGAGCAGTTCTTC | CSASDRGWGNEQFF
TRBJ1-2 | NA | TRBV6-2/TRBV6-3 | NA | TGTGCCAGCAGTTACGTTGGCGGCTCCTATGGCTACACCTTC | CASSYVGGSYGYTF
TRBJ2-5 | NA | TRBV7-7 | many | TGTGCTAGCAGCTTAGGCCCAGCGGACCAAGAGACCCAGTACTTC | CASSLGPADQETQYF
TRBJ1-5 | TRBD1 | TRBV2 | few | TGTGCCAGCAAGACGGGACAGTTTTATAGCAATCAGCCCCAGCATTTT | CASKTGQFYSNQPQHF
TRBJ1-4 | NA | TRBV6-5 | NA | TGTGCCAGCAGACCCCGACAGGCTAGTGATGAAAAACTGTTTTTT | CASRPRQASDEKLFF
TRBJ2-5 | TRBD2 | TRBV5-4 | NA | TGTGCCAGCAGCGGCACGAGCGGGGGGCCGAAAGAGACCCAGTACTTC | CASSGTSGGPKETQYF
TRBJ2-5 | TRBD2 | TRBV24-1 | NA | TGTGCCACCAGTGATTTAGGCGGGAGGGGAGAGACCCAGTACTTC | CATSDLGGRGETQYF
TRBJ2-2 | NA | TRBV19 | NA | TGTGCCAGTAAAGTAGGGGGAAACACCGGGGAGCTGTTTTTT | CASKVGGNTGELFF
TRBJ2-1 | NA | TRBV6-6 | NA | TGTGCCAGCACTTTACCGGGAGACGGCAATGAGCAGTTCTTC | CASTLPGDGNEQFF
TRBJ1-4 | NA | TRBV3-1/TRBV3-2 | NA | TGTGCCAGCAGCCAAGATCCCGAATTGGCGGTAAATGAAAAACTGTTTTTT | CASSQDPELAVNEKLFF
TRBJ1-2 | NA | TRBV13 | NA | TGTGCCAGCGGGCTTTGGGGGCGTTCCTATGGCTACACCTTC | CASGLWGRSYGYTF